This T cell receptor beta chain derives from a study of blood T cell repertoires in COVID-19 (dated by TCRdb to the early 2020s). Background on the whole study: Collaborator samples came from the United States, Italy and Spain and covered acute and convalescent phases of COVID-19. The repertoires were made available in a free public database intended to serve as a resource for research on the immune response to SARS-CoV-2. HLA class I and class II types, where available, came from metadata supplied by the sample provider rather than from assay-based typing. The prospective study material was composed of cDNA or gDNA derived from T cells, B-cell-depleted T cells, or PBMCs. Samples came from the ongoing ImmuneRACE study (first 160 participants) plus 1,254 subjects from 6 global collaborators. The dataset comprised deeply sampled blood TCRbeta repertoires from subjects exposed to, actively infected with, or recovered from COVID-19. A de-identified subject ID, COVID-19 status, age in years and sex were almost always included in the sample metadata. Results and caveats for the whole study, not just this receptor: Clinical and demographic metadata were provided uncurated, with the amount varying by source and participant.

The immunoSEQ Assay, a bias-controlled multiplex PCR, was used to amplify TCRbeta CDR3 regions from genomic DNA. Regarding the original processing steps: Within the assay, amplification of reference gene primers was used to estimate how many nucleated cells each sample contained. To quantify the absolute abundance of each unique TCRbeta CDR3 rearrangement, sequence reads were collapsed and filtered. For each sample, productive Simpson clonality was calculated as the square root of Simpson's diversity index across productive rearrangements. TCRdb carries this immuneACCESS record with in-frame sequences only. Its versions omit some clonotypes, under half of them owing to an unresolved V gene in the studies checked, with the rest unexplained. V and J calls plus clone size are reproduced from that table; the DNA served to infer D and trimming. The sample has roughly 220,000 clones on record, 80% to 85% of them singletons. The ten top clones hold 8% to 10% of the sample.

From cysteine to phenylalanine, the CDR3 is 13 amino acids long. Here the CDR3 DNA is all that survives: 39 bases in frame from base 1. CDR1 and CDR2 were assigned from the germline V gene (reference sequence) as SEHNR and FQNEAQ. Trimming costs V 5 bases and J 5 bases, and their ends lie 12 bases apart. One collaborating source in Seattle enrolled patients during active infection and followed them longitudinally through the course of disease. Each collaborating institution followed its own protocols to collect whole blood in K2EDTA tubes. For TCRbeta analysis, collaborators shipped samples in one of three forms: frozen whole blood, isolated PBMCs, or DNA extracted from either of those sample types. Notes on this clone: Which antigen it targets is not known. No base qualities exist here, and no much larger clone lies one base off it.

The sequence links TRBV7-9 to TRBJ1-1, with a weak D call of TRBD1 (6 bases match). This clonotype was obtained from a woman over 75 with COVID-19, enrolled during active disease. The specimen sequenced was peripheral blood. The CDR3 in this case is CASSREGVTEAFF. The DNA sequence is TGTGCCAGCAGCCGGGAGGGGGTTACTGAAGCTTTCTTT.